These 2 T cell receptor beta chains were sequenced from one sample in a study of blood T cell repertoires in COVID-19. Measured with immunoSEQ multiplex PCR; TCRdb has only the in-frame clones, and not every one. The table lists hundreds of thousands of clones, roughly 88% of them singletons. The sequenced sample consisted of peripheral blood. The receptors come from a woman aged 30 to 39 with active or convalescent COVID-19.

The chain links TRBV7-6 to TRBJ2-1; 9 nucleotides align to TRBD2. The CDR3 loop spans 14 amino acids. The germline gives CDR1 SGHVS, CDR2 FNYEAQ. The V segment lost 3 bases and the J segment 7 bases; nucleotides outside the gene matches: 4. CDR3 DNA sequence: TGTGCCAGCAGCTTTGGGACTAGCAGGAATGAGCAGTTCTTC. This translates into CASSFGTSRNEQFF.

The chain carries TRBV18 and TRBJ2-2; a possible D gene is TRBD1 (6 bases). Trimming took off 1 base at V and 0 bases at J, with 9 bases between the two ends. CDR1 is KGHSH, CDR2 LQKENI, per germline. The CDR3 loop spans 16 amino acids. The CDR3 DNA sequence: TGTGCCAGCTCACCACTCGGACAGCCGAACACCGGGGAGCTGTTTTTT. Its translation: CASSPLGQPNTGELFF.